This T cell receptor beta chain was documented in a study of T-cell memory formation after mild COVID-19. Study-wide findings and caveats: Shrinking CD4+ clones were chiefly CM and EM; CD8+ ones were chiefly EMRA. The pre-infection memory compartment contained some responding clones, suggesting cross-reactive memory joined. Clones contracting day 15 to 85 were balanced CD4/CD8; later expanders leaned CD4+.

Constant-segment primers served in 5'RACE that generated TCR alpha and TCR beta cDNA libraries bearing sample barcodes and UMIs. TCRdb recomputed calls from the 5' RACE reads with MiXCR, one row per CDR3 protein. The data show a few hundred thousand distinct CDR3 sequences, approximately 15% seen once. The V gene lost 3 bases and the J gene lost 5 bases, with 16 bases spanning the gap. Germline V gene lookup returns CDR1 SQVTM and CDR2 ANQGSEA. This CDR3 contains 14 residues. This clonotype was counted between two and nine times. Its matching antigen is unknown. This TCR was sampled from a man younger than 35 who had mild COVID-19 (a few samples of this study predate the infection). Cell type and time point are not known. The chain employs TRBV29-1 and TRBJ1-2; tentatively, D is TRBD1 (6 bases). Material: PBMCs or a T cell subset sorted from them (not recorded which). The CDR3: CSVEEGGRRYGYTF. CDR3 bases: TGCAGCGTTGAGGAGGGGGGACGGCGATATGGCTACACCTTC. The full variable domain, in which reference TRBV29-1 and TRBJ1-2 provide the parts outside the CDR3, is SAVISQKPSRDICQRGTSLTIQCQVDSQVTMMFWYRQQPGQSLTLIATANQGSEATYESGFVIDKFPISRPNLTFSTLTVSNMSPEDSSIYLCSVEEGGRRYGYTFGSGTRLTVV.